The 17 T cell receptor beta chains given below trace back to one sample, sequenced in a study of cytomegalovirus exposure and HLA in healthy donors. The PCR was carried out with 60 Vbeta primers and 13 Jbeta primers. Profiled with immunoSEQ multiplex PCR; TCRdb holds only in-frame clones, not every one. The sample includes 150,000 to 200,000 clones, approximately 62% of them seen just once. Sequencing was performed on PBMCs. The receptors were gathered from a man aged 45-65 years in good health and CMV-seronegative.

The chain employs TRBV28 and TRBJ2-2, with 13 bases aligning to TRBD2. CDR1 and CDR2 (germline): MDHEN, SYDVKM. The length of the CDR3 is 16 residues. The J segment lost 7 bases and the V segment lost 6 bases, leaving 8 bases of the junction unmatched. CDR3 DNA: TGTGCCAGCAGCCTGAGGACTAGCGGGGGCGGCGGGGAGCTGTTTTTT. This encodes CASSLRTSGGGGELFF. Full variable domain (missing parts from reference TRBV28 and TRBJ2-2): DVKVTQSSRYLVKRTGEKVFLECVQDMDHENMFWYRQDPGLGLRLIYFSYDVKMKEKGDIPEGYSVSREKKERFSLILESASTNQTSMYLCASSLRTSGGGGELFFGEGSRLTVL.

The chain carries TRBV7-6 and TRBJ1-5; D ambiguous. From germline, CDR1 is SGHVS and CDR2 FNYEAQ. Trimming removed 2 bases at V and 7 bases at J, with 9 bases between. The CDR3 covers 13 residues. This CDR3 reads CASSLTRFQPQHF. CDR3 in DNA: TGTGCCAGCAGCTTAACTAGATTCCAGCCCCAGCATTTT.

The V call is TRBV7-2, the J call TRBJ2-3; D gene ambiguous. CDR1 and CDR2 (germline): SGHTA, FQGNSA. V was clipped by 2 bases and J by 1 base, with 4 bases between them. This CDR3 comprises 13 residues. The CDR3 loop is CASSLQGTDTQYF. The CDR3 DNA sequence: TGTGCCAGCAGCTTACAGGGCACAGATACGCAGTATTTT. Variable domain in full (rest from reference TRBV7-2 and TRBJ2-3): GAGVSQSPSNKVTEKGKDVELRCDPISGHTALYWYRQSLGQGLEFLIYFQGNSAPDKSGLPSDRFSAERTGGSVSTLTIQRTQQEDSAVYLCASSLQGTDTQYFGPGTRLTVL.

The CDR3 nucleotides read TGCGCCAGCAGCTTAGCGGGGGTGAACACCGGGGAGCTGTTTTTT. Its translation: CASSLAGVNTGELFF. V usage is TRBV5-1 and J usage is TRBJ2-2; 8 bases are a match to TRBD2. V dropped 2 bases and J dropped 1; count of bases not matched to a gene: 1. CDR1 and CDR2 (germline): SGHRS, YFSETQ. CDR3 size: 15 residues.

V usage is TRBV19 and J usage is TRBJ1-1; D is possibly TRBD1 (6 bases). The CDR3 has 14 amino acids. Germline loops: CDR1 LNHDA, CDR2 SQIVND (reference sequence). Trimming took 5 bases from V and 2 from J, leaving 12 bases between them. This CDR3 is CASSLGQRNTEAFF. CDR3 coding DNA: TGTGCCAGTAGTCTTGGACAGAGAAACACTGAAGCTTTCTTT.

This CDR3 is CASSLRTGSASQETQYF. In DNA, the CDR3 is TGCGCCAGCAGCTTGCGGACAGGGAGCGCTTCCCAAGAGACCCAGTACTTC. This chain links TRBV4-1 with TRBJ2-5, with 8 bases identical to TRBD1. Germline V gene lookup returns CDR1 MGHRA and CDR2 YSYEKL. V was pared by 5 bases and J by 1 base, with 12 bases of the junction left unmatched. The CDR3 covers 17 residues.

This clone turned up a few times. The chain carries TRBV5-1 and TRBJ2-7, with 8 bases aligning to TRBD2. V trimming: 1 base; J trimming: 4 bases; junction bases outside the gene matches: 10. This CDR3 region has 16 residues. Germline CDR1 SGHRS, CDR2 YFSETQ. The CDR3 loop is CASSLRYSGGSYEQYF. The CDR3 nucleotides are TGCGCCAGCAGCTTGAGGTACAGCGGGGGATCATACGAGCAGTACTTC.

This clone showed up just a few times. The genes are TRBV6-6 and TRBJ2-3, with D possibly TRBD1 on 7 matching bases. Germline CDR1 and CDR2: MNHNY and SVGAGI (reference sequence). The ends were cut back, 7 bases at V and 4 bases at J, with 15 bases in the middle. This CDR3 is 14 amino acids long. The CDR3 loop reads CASNSRGAADTQYF. CDR3 in DNA: TGTGCCAGCAACTCCAGGGGGGCAGCAGATACGCAGTATTTT.

The chain has TRBV25-1 and TRBJ2-5; D is possibly TRBD1 (5 bases). This CDR3 is built from 13 residues. V shed 3 bases and J shed 5 bases, with 10 bases lying between them. The germline V gene encodes CDR1 MGHDK and CDR2 SYGVNS. CDR3 sequence reads: CASSDRVPETQYF. The DNA for the CDR3 is TGTGCCAGCAGTGACAGGGTGCCCGAGACCCAGTACTTC.

The genes are TRBV14 and TRBJ2-3, with 8 bases aligning to TRBD2. V was pared by 1 base and J by 2 bases, with 8 bases of the junction left unmatched. This CDR3 spans 17 amino acids. Looked up from germline, CDR1 is SGHDN and CDR2 is FVKESK. The CDR3 is CASSQVFSGENTDTQYF. CDR3 sequence (DNA): TGTGCCAGCAGCCAAGTATTTAGCGGGGAGAACACAGATACGCAGTATTTT.

This chain links TRBV27 with TRBJ2-2, with TRBD2 matching 9 bases. The CDR3 length is 17 residues. The V gene's germline CDR1 is MNHEY and CDR2 SMNVEV (reference sequence). V shed 5 bases and J 6 bases; nucleotides not matched to a gene: 13. CDR3 DNA: TGTGCCAGCAGTCTCTTGATGGCGGGGGGGCGGGCCGGGGAGCTGTTTTTT. Amino acid sequence: CASSLLMAGGRAGELFF.

The CDR3 loop is CASSPITGVTEAFF. CDR3 DNA: TGTGCCAGCAGCCCGATAACAGGGGTCACTGAAGCTTTCTTT. This chain joins TRBV7-2 and TRBJ1-1, with TRBD1 matching 7 bases. V gave up 5 bases and J gave up 4 bases; unmatched junction bases: 7. Per germline, CDR1 SGHTA and CDR2 FQGNSA. The length of the CDR3 is 14 residues. Full variable domain (outside the CDR3, taken from reference TRBV7-2 and TRBJ1-1): GAGVSQSPSNKVTEKGKDVELRCDPISGHTALYWYRQSLGQGLEFLIYFQGNSAPDKSGLPSDRFSAERTGGSVSTLTIQRTQQEDSAVYLCASSPITGVTEAFFGQGTRLTVV.

The V and J genes are TRBV28 and TRBJ2-7, with TRBD1 matching 8 bases. This CDR3 is 15 amino acids long. The germline gives CDR1 MDHEN, CDR2 SYDVKM. With V trimmed by 7 bases and J by 5 bases, 13 bases remained unmatched. The CDR3 protein is CASTPAAGGQHEQYF. Here the CDR3 DNA reads TGTGCCAGCACTCCGGCGGCAGGGGGCCAGCACGAGCAGTACTTC. The full variable domain, with the rest looked up from reference TRBV28 and TRBJ2-7, is DVKVTQSSRYLVKRTGEKVFLECVQDMDHENMFWYRQDPGLGLRLIYFSYDVKMKEKGDIPEGYSVSREKKERFSLILESASTNQTSMYLCASTPAAGGQHEQYFGPGTRLTVT.

This clone was counted a single time. The rearrangement uses TRBV7-3 and TRBJ2-7; D is possibly TRBD2 (7 bases). This CDR3 is built from 13 residues. Germline lookup yields CDR1 SGHTA and CDR2 FQGTGA. V lost 3 bases and J lost 5, with 11 bases in between. The CDR3 loop reads CASSFRGGDEQYF. CDR3 nucleotides: TGTGCCAGCAGCTTTAGAGGGGGGGACGAGCAGTACTTC.

V usage is TRBV14 and J usage is TRBJ2-7; 11 bases are a match to TRBD1. Looked up from germline, CDR1 is SGHDN and CDR2 is FVKESK. J lost 3 bases, V lost 5 bases, and 9 bases had no gene match. This CDR3 is built from 16 residues. CDR3 region: CASSGPGQGVFYEQYF. CDR3 DNA: TGTGCCAGCAGCGGACCGGGACAGGGGGTGTTCTACGAGCAGTACTTC.

This clone showed up just a few times. DNA for the CDR3: TGTGCCAGCAGTTACCCTCAGATGAACACTGAAGCTTTCTTT. Translating it yields CASSYPQMNTEAFF. This sequence joins TRBV6-5 and TRBJ1-1, with unresolved D. V was pared by 2 bases and J by 0 bases, with 7 bases between. CDR3 length: 14 residues. CDR1 MNHEY and CDR2 SVGAGI come from the germline V gene.

This clone was recorded once. The rearrangement joins TRBV14 to TRBJ1-1, with 10 bases that match TRBD1. J was trimmed by 3 bases and V by 6 bases; bases with no gene match: 1. The CDR3 sequence is 13 residues long. Germline lookup yields CDR1 SGHDN and CDR2 FVKESK. In DNA form, the CDR3 reads TGTGCCAGCAGGGGACAGGGGTACACTGAAGCTTTCTTT. It is translated as CASRGQGYTEAFF.